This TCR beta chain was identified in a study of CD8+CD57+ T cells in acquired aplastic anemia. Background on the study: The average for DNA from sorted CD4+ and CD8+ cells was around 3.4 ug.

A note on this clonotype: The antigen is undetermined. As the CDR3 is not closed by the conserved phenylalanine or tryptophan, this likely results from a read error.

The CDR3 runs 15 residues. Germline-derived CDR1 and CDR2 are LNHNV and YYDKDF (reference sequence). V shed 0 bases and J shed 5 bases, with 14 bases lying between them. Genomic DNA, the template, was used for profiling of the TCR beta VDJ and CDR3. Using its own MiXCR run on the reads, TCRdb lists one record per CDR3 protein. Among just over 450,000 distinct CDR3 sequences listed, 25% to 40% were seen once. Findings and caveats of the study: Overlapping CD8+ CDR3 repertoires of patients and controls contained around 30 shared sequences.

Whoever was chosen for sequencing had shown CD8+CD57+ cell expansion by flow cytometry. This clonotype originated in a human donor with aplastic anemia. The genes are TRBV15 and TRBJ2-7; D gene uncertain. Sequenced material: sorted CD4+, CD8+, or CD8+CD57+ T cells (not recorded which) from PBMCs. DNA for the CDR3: TGTGCCACCAGCAGAGAACATCGGACCGCCGACGAGCAGTACCTC. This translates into CATSREHRTADEQYL.